This T cell receptor beta chain was observed in a study of blood T cells in healthy people across ages. Notes on the study in general: Estimates based on one million T cells were treated as lower bounds. Age showed a roughly linear inverse relationship with TCR beta diversity per million T cells.

The CDR3 is 12 residues long. Germline values: CDR1 DFQATT, CDR2 SNEGSKA (reference sequence). V was trimmed by 0 bases and J by 5 bases, leaving 8 bases between them. Notes on this clonotype: The target antigen is unknown.

Then a second PCR, running roughly 6 to 11 cycles, was carried out with a sample-barcoded 5' primer and a J-beta primer mix. Every molecule of cDNA carried a tag from a template-switch adaptor with 12 random nucleotides. In TCRdb, the 5' RACE reads were re-called with MiXCR into one record per CDR3 protein. In the table there are over a million distinct CDR3 sequences, approximately 59% of which are singletons. Sequenced: blood. The chain uses TRBV20-1 and TRBJ2-7, with D possibly matching TRBD1 (5 bases). This TCR derives from a man between 18 and 29 years old in good health. The CDR3 loop is CSAREDIDEQYF. The CDR3 region has the DNA TGCAGTGCTAGAGAGGACATCGACGAGCAGTACTTC.